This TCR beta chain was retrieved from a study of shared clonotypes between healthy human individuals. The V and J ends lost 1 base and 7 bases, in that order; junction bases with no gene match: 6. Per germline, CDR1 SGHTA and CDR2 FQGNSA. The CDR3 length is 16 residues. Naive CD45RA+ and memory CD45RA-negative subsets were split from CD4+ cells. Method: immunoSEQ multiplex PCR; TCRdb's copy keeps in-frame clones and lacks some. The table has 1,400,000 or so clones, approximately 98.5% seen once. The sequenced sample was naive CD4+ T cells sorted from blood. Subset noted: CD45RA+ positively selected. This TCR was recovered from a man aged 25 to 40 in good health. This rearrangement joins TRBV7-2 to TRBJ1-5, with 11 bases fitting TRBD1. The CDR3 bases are TGTGCCAGCAGCTTAGGGCCCCGGACAGGGGGCCAGCCCCAGCATTTT. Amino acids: CASSLGPRTGGQPQHF.